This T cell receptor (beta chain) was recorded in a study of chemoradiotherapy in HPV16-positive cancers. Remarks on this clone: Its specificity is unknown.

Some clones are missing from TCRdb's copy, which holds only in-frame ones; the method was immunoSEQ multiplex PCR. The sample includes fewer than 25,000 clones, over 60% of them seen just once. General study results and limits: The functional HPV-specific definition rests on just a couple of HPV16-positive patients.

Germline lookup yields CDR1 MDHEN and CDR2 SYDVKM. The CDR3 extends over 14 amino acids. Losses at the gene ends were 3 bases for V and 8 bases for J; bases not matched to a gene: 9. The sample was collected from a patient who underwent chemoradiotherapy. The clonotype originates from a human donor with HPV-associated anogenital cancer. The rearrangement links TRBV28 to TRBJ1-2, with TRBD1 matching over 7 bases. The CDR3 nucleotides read TGTGCCAGCAGTTTGTTTTACAGGGGAAGCGGCTACACCTTC. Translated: CASSLFYRGSGYTF.